A selection of T cell receptor beta chains follows, all from one sample in a study of CD8 T cells in Susac syndrome. TCRdb passed the immunoSEQ multiplex PCR reads through MiXCR, listing each CDR3 protein once. Here the sample spans some 300,000 distinct CDR3 sequences, 89% being singletons. The material sequenced was CD8+ T cells from PBMCs. These receptors originate from a human donor with multiple sclerosis. Each CDR3 is given with its conserved first and last residue. A D gene is named only where the DNA matches it firmly. Expanded clones are given a class, and other clones once, few, many or no size at all.

V gene,clone size,J gene,D gene,CDR3 protein,CDR3 DNA
TRBV28,-,TRBJ1-3,TRBD1,CASSFPGTVGNTIYF,TGTGCCAGCAGTTTCCCGGGGACAGTAGGAAACACCATATATTTT
TRBV28,-,TRBJ2-7,TRBD2,CASSLRGVRSYEQYF,TGTGCCAGCAGTTTACGGGGGGTTCGATCCTACGAGCAGTACTTC
TRBV29-1,-,TRBJ1-1,-,CSVGRENTEAFF,TGCAGCGTTGGGAGGGAGAACACTGAAGCTTTCTTT
TRBV7-2,-,TRBJ2-2,TRBD2,CASSLSPGGNTGELFF,TGTGCCAGCAGCTTATCCCCGGGGGGGAACACCGGGGAGCTGTTTTTT
TRBV7-9,-,TRBJ1-2,-,CASSLEAESDYGYTF,TGTGCCAGCAGCTTAGAGGCGGAGTCGGACTATGGCTACACCTTC
TRBV10-3,-,TRBJ2-4,-,CAISGGQTLAKNIQYF,TGTGCCATCAGTGGGGGGCAGACACTAGCCAAAAACATTCAGTACTTC
TRBV7-9,few,TRBJ2-7,TRBD2,CASSLVSGRAAEQYF,TGTGCCAGCAGCTTAGTATCCGGGAGGGCCGCCGAGCAGTACTTC
TRBV7-6,-,TRBJ2-1,TRBD2,CASSLEGLAGVGANEQFF,TGTGCCAGCAGCTTAGAAGGACTAGCGGGAGTTGGGGCCAATGAGCAGTTCTTC
TRBV7-6,-,TRBJ1-4,-,CASSPAGSTNEKLFF,TGTGCCAGCAGCCCTGCAGGGTCAACTAATGAAAAACTGTTTTTT
TRBV10-3,-,TRBJ2-3,-,CAISKSDPVGTDTQYF,TGTGCCATCAGTAAAAGCGACCCGGTGGGCACAGATACGCAGTATTTT
TRBV19,-,TRBJ2-7,TRBD1,CASSSRDREGYEQYF,TGTGCCAGTAGTTCCCGGGACAGAGAAGGTTACGAGCAGTACTTC
TRBV5-4,once,TRBJ2-2,-,CASSLETGELLF,TGTGCCAGCAGCTTGGAGACCGGGGAGCTGCTTTTT
TRBV7-8,-,TRBJ2-5,TRBD1,CASSLARGTGKETQYF,TGTGCCAGCAGCTTAGCCCGAGGGACAGGGAAAGAGACCCAGTACTTC
TRBV13,-,TRBJ2-2,-,CASSGEEAERTGELFF,TGTGCCAGCAGTGGAGAGGAAGCGGAGCGGACCGGGGAGCTGTTTTTT
TRBV27,-,TRBJ2-5,TRBD2,CASSFQSGRQETQYF,TGTGCCAGCAGTTTTCAGAGCGGGAGACAAGAGACCCAGTACTTC
TRBV18,-,TRBJ1-2,-,CASSPEDKWGGYTF,TGTGCCAGCTCACCAGAGGACAAATGGGGTGGCTACACCTTC
TRBV7-9,-,TRBJ2-7,TRBD2,CASSFVPSGSEQYF,TGTGCCAGCAGCTTTGTTCCTAGCGGTAGCGAGCAGTACTTC
TRBV18,-,TRBJ2-5,TRBD1,CASSLQGAVETQYF,TGTGCCAGCTCCCTACAGGGGGCAGTGGAGACCCAGTACTTC
TRBV19,-,TRBJ2-1,-,CASTIGGGTDNEQFF,TGTGCCAGTACTATCGGAGGGGGAACCGACAATGAGCAGTTCTTC
TRBV13,-,TRBJ1-2,-,CASNSGRLDYGYTF,TGTGCCAGCAATAGCGGGAGACTCGACTATGGCTACACCTTC
TRBV6-2/TRBV6-3,-,TRBJ2-1,-,CASSTTGDSYNEQFF,TGTGCCAGCAGTACAACGGGGGACTCCTACAATGAGCAGTTCTTC
TRBV29-1,few,TRBJ2-5,-,CSVTGETQYF,TGCAGCGTTACGGGAGAGACCCAGTACTTC
TRBV30,-,TRBJ2-7,-,CAWRGNDHYLYEQYF,TGTGCCTGGAGAGGGAATGACCACTACCTATACGAGCAGTACTTC
TRBV5-4,-,TRBJ1-4,-,CASSQIPRKGVEKKLFF,TGTGCCAGCAGCCAGATCCCCCGAAAAGGAGTAGAGAAAAAACTGTTTTTT
TRBV4-3,few,TRBJ2-7,-,CASSPNRGEVSYEQYF,TGCGCCAGCAGCCCCAACCGGGGAGAGGTTTCCTACGAGCAGTACTTC
TRBV20-1,-,TRBJ2-5,-,CSYRDGRQQETQYF,TGCAGTTACAGAGATGGACGGCAACAAGAGACCCAGTACTTC
TRBV19,-,TRBJ2-2,-,CASSIWLAGELFF,TGTGCCAGTAGTATCTGGCTGGCCGGGGAGCTGTTTTTT
TRBV27,-,TRBJ2-7,-,CASSDNPVYEQYF,TGTGCCAGCAGTGACAACCCGGTCTACGAGCAGTACTTC
TRBV27,-,TRBJ2-5,TRBD2,CDSSSTSVQETQYF,TGTGACAGCAGTTCGACTAGCGTCCAAGAGACCCAGTACTTC
TRBV27,-,TRBJ2-7,TRBD2,CASSSSLGEGRYEQYF,TGTGCCAGCAGTTCATCTTTGGGGGAGGGGCGTTACGAGCAGTACTTC
TRBV29-1,-,TRBJ2-7,-,CSAGGGTSGYEQYF,TGCAGCGCCGGGGGTGGGACATCTGGATACGAGCAGTACTTC
TRBV4-1,-,TRBJ2-1,-,CASSQDPPGGIGNEQFF,TGCGCCAGCAGCCAAGATCCTCCAGGGGGGATCGGCAATGAGCAGTTCTTC
TRBV3-1,-,TRBJ1-1,-,CASRRVSGTEAFF,TGTGCCAGCAGAAGGGTAAGCGGTACTGAAGCTTTCTTT
TRBV12-3/TRBV12-4,-,TRBJ2-1,-,CASSIRGGLGNEQFF,TGTGCCAGCAGTATAAGGGGGGGCCTGGGCAATGAGCAGTTCTTC
TRBV24-1,-,TRBJ2-5,TRBD1,CATSQGAEETQYF,TGTGCCACCAGTCAGGGGGCCGAAGAGACCCAGTACTTC
TRBV27,-,TRBJ2-1,-,CASSLGQGPYNEQFF,TGTGCCAGCAGTTTGGGCCAAGGCCCATACAATGAGCAGTTCTTC
TRBV4-3,once,TRBJ2-7,-,CASSQLRGREQYF,TGCGCCAGCAGCCAATTGAGGGGCCGCGAGCAGTACTTC
TRBV5-1,-,TRBJ2-7,TRBD2,CASRSASGGQNSYEQYF,TGCGCCAGCAGGTCGGCTAGCGGGGGCCAAAACTCCTACGAGCAGTACTTC
TRBV9,-,TRBJ2-7,-,CASSVGISAYEQYF,TGTGCCAGCAGCGTAGGAATCTCCGCCTACGAGCAGTACTTC
TRBV20-1,-,TRBJ2-2,TRBD2,CSVREGTSHGELFF,TGCAGTGTCAGGGAAGGGACTAGCCACGGGGAGCTGTTTTTT
TRBV4-3,few,TRBJ1-2,-,CASSQDKVYGYTF,TGCGCCAGCAGCCAAGACAAGGTTTATGGCTACACCTTC